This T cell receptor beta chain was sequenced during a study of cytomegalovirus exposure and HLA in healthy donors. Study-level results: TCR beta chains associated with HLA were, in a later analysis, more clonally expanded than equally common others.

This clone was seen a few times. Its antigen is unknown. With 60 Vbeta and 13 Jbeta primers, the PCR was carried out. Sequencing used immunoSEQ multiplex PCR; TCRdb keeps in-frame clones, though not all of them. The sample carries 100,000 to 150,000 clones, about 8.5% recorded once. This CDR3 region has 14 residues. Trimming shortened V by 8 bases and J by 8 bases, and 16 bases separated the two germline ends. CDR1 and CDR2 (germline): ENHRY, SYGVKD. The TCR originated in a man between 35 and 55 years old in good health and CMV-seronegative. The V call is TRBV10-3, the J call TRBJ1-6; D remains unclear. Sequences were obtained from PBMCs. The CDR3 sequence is CAISARQVDSPLHF. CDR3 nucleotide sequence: TGTGCCATCTCGGCTCGGCAGGTGGATTCACCCCTCCACTTT.